These 10 T cell receptor beta chains share one sample of origin, sequenced in a study of blood T cells in healthy people across ages (dated by TCRdb to the mid-2010s). The library was prepared using 5' RACE. Sequencing was performed on an Illumina HiSeq 2500. A second PCR of 7 to 11 cycles was performed with a sample-barcoded 5' primer and a J-beta primer mix. TCRdb trimmed public reads at Q25 via fastp, called clones via MiXCR and kept in-frame beta chains. Each CDR3 protein gets just one entry, which takes the most common genes and DNA from the rows behind it. In this sample the table shows about 560,000 distinct CDR3 sequences, around 27% of which occur a single time. The ten biggest clones cover about 3.9% of the sample. The sample was also reused in another study, on T cells of mothers and their children.

The source material was blood. The source is a boy between 2 and 10 years old in good health.

V is TRBV6-2 or TRBV6-3 and J is TRBJ2-7; 7 positions agree with TRBD2. The CDR3 contains 16 residues. Germline V gives CDR1 MNHEY, CDR2 SVGEGT. The V gene end was trimmed by 5 bases and the J gene end by 2 bases; junction bases not matched to a gene: 12. The CDR3, as DNA: TGTGCCAGCAGTCCGGGGACTAATCCCATCCCCTACGAGCAGTACTTC. Amino acids: CASSPGTNPIPYEQYF.

The chain combines TRBV6-2 or TRBV6-3 with TRBJ1-5, with a possible D match to TRBD1 (5 bases). Deletions cut 3 bases from V and 7 bases from J, with 16 bases between. Germline-derived CDR1 and CDR2 are MNHEY and SVGEGT. The CDR3 consists of 15 residues. The CDR3, as DNA: TGTGCCAGCAGTTATTCGAGAGGGGCGGGACAGCCCCAGCATTTT. Protein: CASSYSRGAGQPQHF.

This clonotype was recorded a few times. J is TRBJ2-7 and V is TRBV18; 7 nucleotides line up with TRBD1. J lost 4 bases, V lost 4 bases, and 7 bases had no gene match. This CDR3 contains 14 residues. Germline V gene data show CDR1 as KGHSH and CDR2 as LQKENI. CDR3 bases: TGTGCCAGCTCACTAGGACAGGAGCTTTACGAGCAGTACTTC. It yields the protein CASSLGQELYEQYF.

This clonotype was detected only a few times. The gene calls are TRBV6-5 and TRBJ2-7, with TRBD1 as a possible D gene (6 bases). Trimming removed 4 bases at V and 2 bases at J, with 21 bases between. Germline CDR1 MNHEY, CDR2 SVGAGI. The CDR3 length is 17 residues. The CDR3 region is CASSSRVGHPIPYEQYF. The CDR3 DNA is TGTGCCAGCAGTTCACGTGTGGGACATCCTATCCCCTACGAGCAGTACTTC.

This chain joins TRBV19 and TRBJ1-5; the D gene is possibly TRBD1 (6 bases). The CDR3 has 13 amino acids. V was pared by 9 bases and J by 7 bases, with 16 bases between. CDR1 and CDR2 (germline): LNHDA, SQIVND (reference sequence). The CDR3 loop reads CASNSGESQPQHF. As DNA, the CDR3 is TGTGCCAGCAACTCAGGGGAGAGCCAGCCCCAGCATTTT.

The V and J genes are TRBV5-4 and TRBJ1-1, with unresolved D. The CDR3 has 13 residues. V was clipped by 4 bases and J by 6 bases, with 13 bases between them. The germline gives CDR1 SGHNT, CDR2 YYREEE (reference sequence). The CDR3 DNA sequence: TGTGCCAGCAGCGCCATCATGGGTGCTGAAGCTTTCTTT. Amino acid sequence: CASSAIMGAEAFF.

This clonotype occurred a few times. The chain uses TRBV27 and TRBJ2-2; 14 bases fit TRBD2. Germline trimming cut 0 bases from V and 8 bases from J; bases unmatched to any gene: 8. The length of the CDR3 is 18 residues. CDR1 is MNHEY and CDR2 is SMNVEV in the germline V gene (reference sequence). CDR3 sequence: CASSLSTSGRARAGELFF. The CDR3 DNA sequence: TGTGCCAGCAGTTTATCGACTAGCGGGAGGGCTAGAGCGGGGGAGCTGTTTTTT.

The chain is built from TRBV12-3 or TRBV12-4 and TRBJ1-1; the D gene is possibly TRBD1 (6 bases). This CDR3 contains 14 residues. The V end lost 5 bases, the J end lost 8 bases, and 18 bases lay between the germline ends. The CDR3: CASSPSAGVREAFF. CDR3 nucleotide sequence: TGTGCCAGCAGTCCATCAGCAGGGGTGAGAGAAGCTTTCTTT.

This clonotype is deemed medium-sized. The chain has TRBV11-2 and TRBJ1-1; no clear D. There are 13 residues in the CDR3. Germline V gene data show CDR1 as SGHAT and CDR2 as FQNNGV. V lost 5 bases and J lost 8, with 15 bases in between. The CDR3 here is CASSLGGQVEAFF. The DNA of the CDR3 is TGTGCCAGCAGCCTCGGCGGGCAGGTCGAAGCTTTCTTT.

This clonotype has more than one count but fewer than ten. One junction end disagrees with the germline gene, perhaps due to a read error. V is TRBV10-2 and J is TRBJ2-7; 8 nucleotides match TRBD1. The germline CDR1 and CDR2 sequences are WSHSY and SAAADI. The CDR3 runs to 14 residues. This CDR3 is CASSEGTGAYERYF. The CDR3 nucleotides are TGCGCCAGCAGTGAGGGGACAGGCGCCTACGAGCGGTACTTC.